A single sample gave rise to the 9 T cell receptor beta chains below, sequenced in a study of PD-L1 blockade in urothelial cancer. Time point specified: pretreatment peripheral blood. Assay used: immunoSEQ multiplex PCR; TCRdb lists only in-frame clones, some missing. The sample consists of tens of thousands of clones, around 85% of them appearing once. The sequencing used PBMCs, collected around atezolizumab (anti-PD-L1) treatment. Receptors were obtained from a man aged 55 to 69 with urothelial cancer.

This chain uses TRBV29-1 with TRBJ1-2; D possibly corresponds to TRBD1 (6 bases). The V end was cut by 3 bases, the J end by 7 bases, with 12 bases between. From germline, CDR1 is SQVTM and CDR2 ANQGSEA. The CDR3 totals 12 residues. The CDR3 DNA follows: TGCAGCGTTGATGCAGGGGATGGTGGCTACACCTTC. Translated: CSVDAGDGGYTF.

This clone came up once. This chain links TRBV14 with TRBJ2-7; maybe TRBD1 (6 bases). The V gene lost 4 bases and the J gene lost 4 bases, with 11 bases spanning the gap. The CDR3 spans 13 residues. Per germline, CDR1 SGHDN and CDR2 FVKESK. DNA for the CDR3: TGTGCCAGCAGCCGACAGGACCTATACGAGCAGTACTTC. Its protein product is CASSRQDLYEQYF.

This clone appeared once. The rearrangement links TRBV18 to TRBJ2-1; 12 bases align to TRBD2. Losses at the gene ends were 0 bases for V and 6 bases for J; bases not matched to a gene: 6. The CDR3 contains 17 residues. Germline CDR1 is KGHSH and CDR2 is LQKENI. CDR3 sequence: CASSPPTLAGGRNEQFF. The CDR3 nucleotides read TGTGCCAGCTCACCACCGACCCTAGCGGGGGGGCGCAATGAGCAGTTCTTC.

The V and J genes are TRBV28 and TRBJ1-5, with 9 bases lining up with TRBD1. Per the germline V gene, CDR1 is MDHEN and CDR2 is SYDVKM. This CDR3 is built from 15 residues. V was pared by 6 bases and J by 3 bases, with 6 bases of the junction left unmatched. CDR3 amino acids: CASRNRGLFNQPQHF. CDR3 in DNA: TGTGCCAGCAGAAACAGGGGGCTCTTCAATCAGCCCCAGCATTTT.

V is TRBV11-2 and J is TRBJ1-1; 12 bases match TRBD1. The length of the CDR3 is 16 residues. Germline loops: CDR1 SGHAT, CDR2 FQNNGV. The V and J ends lost 5 bases and 5 bases, in that order; junction bases with no gene match: 9. The DNA of the CDR3 is TGTGCCAGCAGCCCGGGACAGGGGGCCTCGAGGACTGAAGCTTTCTTT. It codes for CASSPGQGASRTEAFF.

The chain is built from TRBV4-3 and TRBJ1-2; no clear D. V was clipped by 0 bases and J by 8 bases, with 19 bases between them. Germline loops: CDR1 LGHNA, CDR2 YSLEER. This CDR3 region has 16 residues. The DNA of the CDR3 is TGCGCCAGCAGCCAAGATATGGGAGGGAGGAGAGACGGCTACACCTTC. Protein sequence: CASSQDMGGRRDGYTF.

This clone came up a few times. The chain joins TRBV19 to TRBJ2-4, with 9 bases that match TRBD1. This CDR3 region has 13 residues. The V gene's germline CDR1 is LNHDA and CDR2 SQIVND (reference sequence). J was trimmed by 4 bases and V by 8 bases; bases with no gene match: 3. The chain's CDR3 is CASWDRDKNIQYF. The DNA of the CDR3 is TGTGCCAGTTGGGACAGGGATAAAAACATTCAGTACTTC.

The chain couples TRBV14 to TRBJ1-6; 10 bases match TRBD1. The trim removed 9 bases at V and 10 bases at J, leaving 12 bases unmatched. CDR3 size: 15 residues. From germline, CDR1 is SGHDN and CDR2 FVKESK. CDR3 protein: CASTSTGTGVSPLHF. CDR3 nucleotide sequence: TGTGCCAGTACATCGACCGGGACAGGGGTCTCACCCCTCCACTTT.

The chain recombines TRBV30 with TRBJ2-7; tentatively, D is TRBD2 (6 bases). Germline V lookup: CDR1 GTSNPN, CDR2 SVGIG (reference sequence). Deletions cut 7 bases from V and 3 bases from J, with 19 bases between. This CDR3 is built from 14 residues. The CDR3 DNA is TGTGCCTTCTCAGTGGGCGGGATCTTCTACGAGCAGTACTTC. This gives the protein CAFSVGGIFYEQYF.